The rows below give T cell receptor beta chains drawn from one sample of a study of cytomegalovirus exposure and HLA in healthy donors. Sequencing was performed with immunoSEQ multiplex PCR; in TCRdb, only in-frame clones are kept and a portion is missing. This sample's clone table lists about 75,000 clones. The sequenced sample consisted of PBMCs. The receptors originated from a man aged 18 to 29 in good health and CMV-seropositive. CDR3s leave out the opening cysteine and the closing phenylalanine or tryptophan. The order of the fields is J gene, V gene, CDR3 protein.

J: TRBJ2-3; V: TRBV5-4; CDR3: ASSFSSGRTDTQY
J: TRBJ2-2; V: TRBV5-4; CDR3: ASSPGIQDTGELF
J: TRBJ2-7; V: TRBV10-3; CDR3: AIRRGTGVYEQY
J: TRBJ1-3; V: TRBV9; CDR3: ASGAYGSGNTIY
J: TRBJ1-2; V: TRBV28; CDR3: ASSFGTGGDGYT
J: TRBJ2-5; V: TRBV19; CDR3: ASTTGLGAQETQY
J: TRBJ1-1; V: TRBV28; CDR3: ASSSASDRVSTEAF
J: TRBJ1-4; V: TRBV5-1; CDR3: ASSSGQTVGEKLF
J: TRBJ2-2; V: TRBV6-5; CDR3: ASSQGYTGELF
J: TRBJ2-1; V: TRBV5-1; CDR3: ASSLDGYNEQF
J: TRBJ2-3; V: TRBV5-1; CDR3: ASSLEGRGRGTDTQY
J: TRBJ2-7; V: TRBV27; CDR3: ASSLRGGYEQY
J: TRBJ2-7; V: TRBV5-5; CDR3: ASSLDTNYEQY
J: TRBJ1-2; V: TRBV7-2; CDR3: ASSFYRDGYT
J: TRBJ1-2; V: TRBV6-5; CDR3: ASSYYSGNYGYT
J: TRBJ2-2; V: TRBV6-1; CDR3: ASRRDRGNTGELF
J: TRBJ2-5; V: TRBV18; CDR3: ASSPGLAEETQY
J: TRBJ2-1; V: TRBV19; CDR3: ASRQGVEQF
J: TRBJ1-2; V: TRBV19; CDR3: ASSFDRGHYGYT
J: TRBJ1-4; V: TRBV6-1; CDR3: ASSPGTVYEKLF
J: TRBJ1-4; V: TRBV4-1; CDR3: ASSTAGTGAEKLF
J: TRBJ1-1; V: TRBV29-1; CDR3: SVITGGLNTEAF
J: TRBJ2-7; V: TRBV6-6; CDR3: ASSDRGSSEQY
J: TRBJ2-3; V: TRBV11-2; CDR3: ASSSMTRGPADTQY
J: TRBJ2-3; V: TRBV5-4; CDR3: ASSLRGYTQY
J: TRBJ1-4; V: TRBV9; CDR3: ASSGGLGQGQEKLF
J: TRBJ1-2; V: TRBV9; CDR3: ASSVDRRGTGGWYGYT
J: TRBJ2-3; V: TRBV6-1; CDR3: ASGVADTQY
J: TRBJ2-2; V: TRBV7-9; CDR3: ASSQSSQNTGELF
J: TRBJ2-3; V: TRBV5-1; CDR3: ASSLEGATWTSGRKDTQY
J: TRBJ2-3; V: TRBV27; CDR3: ASSLLSNSDTQY
J: TRBJ1-5; V: TRBV13; CDR3: ASSLTNQPQH
J: TRBJ2-7; V: TRBV6-1; CDR3: ASSEAGEQGEQY
J: TRBJ1-1; V: TRBV19; CDR3: ASSTSGVLLNTEAF
J: TRBJ2-1; V: TRBV9; CDR3: ASSSPLREANNEQF
J: TRBJ1-1; V: TRBV5-3; CDR3: ARSSYRDRKGPQAEAF
J: TRBJ2-7; V: TRBV9; CDR3: ASSLSGRTGGTSEQY